The subject of this entry is one T cell receptor (beta chain). Antigen specificity is unknown. Germline CDR1 SGDLS, CDR2 YYNGEE. The CDR3 runs 14 residues. The V gene lost 0 bases and the J gene lost 6 bases, with 9 bases spanning the gap. PCR employed 60 Vbeta and 13 Jbeta primers. Profiling relied on immunoSEQ multiplex PCR, and the TCRdb table lists in-frame clones only, not all of them. The sample has some 160,000 clones, 75% to 90% seen once. The entry originates in a study of cytomegalovirus exposure and HLA in healthy donors. Study-wide context: Previous work identified roughly 120 million unique TCR beta sequences from 150 million to 200 million T cells.

Findings and caveats of the study: A few CMV-associated chains proved CMV antigen-specific in vitro.

The sequence was obtained from a young woman in good health and CMV-seronegative. Source material: PBMCs. The chain is built from TRBV9 and TRBJ1-4; tentatively, D is TRBD1 (5 bases). CDR3 bases: TGTGCCAGCAGCGTAGGGACATACGATGAAAAACTGTTTTTT. Its protein is CASSVGTYDEKLFF.